These 15 T cell receptor beta chains were sequenced from one sample in a study of blood T cell repertoires in COVID-19. Using immunoSEQ multiplex PCR, the repertoire was profiled, and TCRdb retains in-frame clones only, with some absent. The sample consists of more than 20,000 clones, 85% to 90% of them appearing once. The sample consisted of peripheral blood. The receptors were gathered from a woman between 55 and 75 years old with active COVID-19.

This clone was recorded only once. The chain recombines TRBV19 with TRBJ1-2; D remains ambiguous. Germline-derived CDR1 and CDR2 are LNHDA and SQIVND (reference sequence). V was trimmed by 3 bases and J by 6 bases, leaving 11 bases between them. The CDR3 totals 13 residues. The chain's CDR3 is CASSIETRNGYTF. The CDR3 DNA sequence: TGTGCCAGTAGTATCGAAACGAGAAATGGCTACACCTTC.

The rearrangement links TRBV2 to TRBJ2-1; 7 nucleotides match TRBD1. The CDR3 has 15 amino acids. V was clipped by 6 bases and J by 5 bases; unmatched bases: 10. Germline CDR1 SNHLY, CDR2 FYNNEI. CDR3 coding DNA: TGTGCCAGCAGACGGACAGGTCCCACTAACAATGAGCAGTTCTTC. Its protein product is CASRRTGPTNNEQFF.

The genes are TRBV27 and TRBJ2-7; tentative D call: TRBD2 (5 bases). The CDR3 totals 14 residues. V lost 2 bases and J 7 bases, leaving 15 bases between the germline ends. Germline V CDR1 and CDR2: MNHEY, SMNVEV (reference sequence). In DNA, the CDR3 is TGTGCCAGCAGTTTAAGAGCAGGTACGGGGGAGCAGTACTTC. It yields the protein CASSLRAGTGEQYF.

The chain joins TRBV24-1 to TRBJ1-5, with TRBD1 as a possible D gene (5 bases). Germline V gene lookup returns CDR1 KGHDR and CDR2 SFDVKD. V was trimmed by 5 bases and J by 5 bases, leaving 9 bases between them. The CDR3 is 13 residues long. CDR3 sequence: CATSVTGHQPQHF. CDR3 bases: TGTGCCACCAGTGTCACAGGCCATCAGCCCCAGCATTTT.

The chain couples TRBV29-1 to TRBJ2-3, with D possibly matching TRBD1 (6 bases). V was trimmed by 5 bases and J by 7 bases, leaving 10 bases between them. Germline V lookup: CDR1 SQVTM, CDR2 ANQGSEA. CDR3 length equals 11 residues. CDR3 bases: TGCAGCGTTCGGACAGCAAATACGCAGTATTTT. It yields the protein CSVRTANTQYF.

This clone was seen a single time. V gene TRBV29-1 combines with J gene TRBJ1-1; the match to TRBD1 covers 11 bases. Germline assignment: CDR1 SQVTM and CDR2 ANQGSEA. This CDR3 is built from 14 residues. J gave up 4 bases and V 5 bases, and 6 bases lay outside the gene matches. CDR3 DNA sequence: TGCAGCGTTCGGACAGGGGGCGCGGGCACTGAAGCTTTCTTT. The encoded protein is CSVRTGGAGTEAFF.

The J gene is TRBJ2-1, the V gene TRBV7-2; no clear D gene. This CDR3 has 13 amino acids. The V gene's germline CDR1 is SGHTA and CDR2 FQGNSA. The V end lost 1 base, the J end lost 7 bases, and 8 bases lay between the germline ends. CDR3 protein: CASSLGLINEQFF. In DNA form, the CDR3 reads TGTGCCAGCAGCTTAGGGCTGATTAATGAGCAGTTCTTC.

This chain connects TRBV18 to TRBJ2-7; maybe TRBD1 (6 bases). CDR3 length: 16 residues. The V end was cut by 0 bases, the J end by 2 bases, with 14 bases between. The germline V gene encodes CDR1 KGHSH and CDR2 LQKENI. The CDR3 DNA follows: TGTGCCAGCTCACCACCGGTGGTTAACAGGGCCTACGAGCAGTACTTC. It specifies CASSPPVVNRAYEQYF.

This chain links TRBV5-1 with TRBJ2-1; 10 positions agree with TRBD1. The CDR3 consists of 14 residues. Germline V CDR1 and CDR2: SGHRS, YFSETQ. V shed 0 bases, J shed 8 bases, and the junction held 2 bases outside the gene matches. The CDR3 protein is CASSLAGTGDEQFF. The CDR3 nucleotides are TGCGCCAGCAGCTTGGCGGGGACAGGGGATGAGCAGTTCTTC.

The chain links TRBV11-2 to TRBJ2-7; 7 nucleotides match TRBD2. The junction had 15 bases not matched to a gene; V was cut back by 4 bases and J by 3 bases. Germline loops: CDR1 SGHAT, CDR2 FQNNGV. This CDR3 spans 17 amino acids. CDR3 sequence reads: CASSSLGGGGTDYEQYF. The CDR3 nucleotides read TGTGCCAGCAGCTCCCTGGGTGGGGGGGGAACCGACTACGAGCAGTACTTC.

The genes are TRBV4-1 and TRBJ2-2; D unclear. Trimming cost V 0 bases and J 9 bases, with 14 bases left between them. Germline values: CDR1 MGHRA, CDR2 YSYEKL. The CDR3 has 15 amino acids. The CDR3 region has the DNA TGCGCCAGCAGCCAAGAGGATCTACCTACTAGGGAGCTGTTTTTT. Its translation: CASSQEDLPTRELFF.

This rearrangement joins TRBV23-1 to TRBJ2-1, with D unresolved. TRBV23-1 is marked as an open reading frame, function uncertain. The CDR3 is 16 amino acids. V lost 6 bases and J lost 0, with 15 bases in between. CDR3 DNA sequence: TGCGCCAGCAGCTCAAGAGAGCAAAGCTCCTACAATGAGCAGTTCTTC. Translation gives CASSSREQSSYNEQFF.

V is TRBV3-1 (or the pseudogene TRBV3-2) and J is TRBJ1-6; TRBD1 aligns across 9 bases. The V gene's germline CDR1 is LGHDT and CDR2 YNNKEL (reference sequence). This CDR3 region has 13 residues. J was trimmed by 13 bases and V by 4 bases; bases with no gene match: 5. The CDR3 nucleotides are TGTGCCAGCAGCCTGGGACAGGGTATCCCCCTCCACTTT. Translation: CASSLGQGIPLHF.

The V gene is TRBV5-1, the J gene TRBJ2-3; 8 bases are a match to TRBD2. The CDR3 sequence is 16 residues long. Germline CDR1 reads SGHRS; CDR2 reads YFSETQ. The junction had 3 bases not matched to a gene; V was cut back by 0 bases and J by 0 bases. CDR3 bases: TGCGCCAGCAGCTTGGAGGCTAGCGGGAGCACAGATACGCAGTATTTT. Its translation: CASSLEASGSTDTQYF.

V and J are TRBV5-1 and TRBJ2-3, with a weak D call TRBD1 (5 bases). The CDR3 consists of 15 residues. Trimming removed 5 bases at V and 1 base at J, with 14 bases between. Germline-derived CDR1 and CDR2 are SGHRS and YFSETQ. This CDR3 is CASRGLQGGTDTQYF. In DNA form, the CDR3 reads TGCGCCAGCAGGGGGTTGCAGGGTGGCACAGATACGCAGTATTTT.